This TCR beta chain was profiled in a study of cytomegalovirus exposure and HLA in healthy donors. With 11 bases removed from V and 5 bases from J, the gap between germline ends came to 12 bases. The CDR3 consists of 11 residues. Germline V CDR1 and CDR2: MDHEN, SYDVKM. A multiplex PCR was run with 60 Vbeta primers and 13 Jbeta primers. Libraries were prepared by immunoSEQ multiplex PCR; TCRdb keeps only in-frame clonotypes and omits some of them. The sample contains 170,000 or so clones, roughly four fifths of which appear only once. The chain joins TRBV28 to TRBJ2-5, with TRBD1 as a possible D gene (6 bases). This clonotype was obtained from a woman in her thirties in good health and CMV-seronegative. The specimen sequenced was PBMCs. CDR3: CASGESETQYF. Here the CDR3 DNA reads TGTGCCTCAGGGGAGTCGGAGACCCAGTACTTC. The complete variable domain, with remaining parts taken from reference TRBV28 and TRBJ2-5, reads DVKVTQSSRYLVKRTGEKVFLECVQDMDHENMFWYRQDPGLGLRLIYFSYDVKMKEKGDIPEGYSVSREKKERFSLILESASTNQTSMYLCASGESETQYFGPGTRLLVL.